The 30 T cell receptor beta chains given below trace back to one sample, sequenced in a study of T cells in Graves' hyperthyroidism and ophthalmopathy. Amplified TCR beta CDR3 regions came from RNA transcripts. The primer set for the first-round RT-PCR of the TCR CDR3 was HTBI. TCRdb reanalysed the multiplex PCR reads using MiXCR and keeps one entry per CDR3 protein. The table shows 490,000 or so distinct CDR3 sequences, with about 16% occurring only once. The specimen was blood. The source of these receptors is a woman aged 30 to 39 with Graves' ophthalmopathy.

This clonotype has a handful of counts. The rearrangement uses TRBV12-3 or TRBV12-4 and TRBJ2-7, with 7 nucleotides matching TRBD2. V lost 6 bases to trimming and J lost 2 bases; unmatched junction nucleotides: 7. This CDR3 has 14 residues. CDR3 protein: CASRKRGTTYEQYF. CDR3 nucleotides: TGTGCCAGCAGAAAGCGGGGTACCACCTACGAGCAGTACTTC.

This clonotype came up a few times. The chain combines TRBV5-5 with TRBJ2-2; TRBD1 agrees at 7 bases. The CDR3 runs to 17 residues. J was trimmed by 4 bases and V by 2 bases; bases with no gene match: 11. Germline values: CDR1 SGHKS, CDR2 YYEKEE (reference sequence). DNA for the CDR3: TGTGCCAGCAGCTTAACAGGGGTCAGCAGTTCCACCGGGGAGCTGTTTTTT. It codes for CASSLTGVSSSTGELFF. Variable domain in full (rest from reference TRBV5-5 and TRBJ2-2): DAGVTQSPTHLIKTRGQQVTLRCSPISGHKSVSWYQQVLGQGPQFIFQYYEKEERGRGNFPDRFSARQFPNYSSELNVNALLLGDSALYLCASSLTGVSSSTGELFFGEGSRLTVL.

The V gene is TRBV27, the J gene TRBJ2-7, with 9 bases fitting TRBD2. The trim removed 5 bases at V and 6 bases at J, leaving 8 bases unmatched. Germline V gives CDR1 MNHEY, CDR2 SMNVEV (reference sequence). This CDR3 spans 14 amino acids. The CDR3 is CASSTGLASGEQYF. CDR3 in DNA: TGTGCCAGCAGTACGGGACTAGCTTCTGGCGAGCAGTACTTC.

This clonotype was detected many times. The chain employs TRBV5-5 and TRBJ1-1, with 10 bases lining up with TRBD1. CDR1 is SGHKS, CDR2 YYEKEE, per germline (reference sequence). After removal of 3 bases from V and 12 bases from J, the junction contained 5 bases not matched to a gene. The CDR3 has 12 amino acids. CDR3 loop: CASSSGQGTSFF. In DNA form, the CDR3 reads TGTGCCAGCAGCTCGGGACAGGGGACGTCTTTCTTT. Full variable domain (remainder filled in from reference TRBV5-5 and TRBJ1-1): DAGVTQSPTHLIKTRGQQVTLRCSPISGHKSVSWYQQVLGQGPQFIFQYYEKEERGRGNFPDRFSARQFPNYSSELNVNALLLGDSALYLCASSSGQGTSFFGQGTRLTVV.

The sample holds many counts of this clonotype. The chain employs TRBV28 and TRBJ2-7; TRBD1 might be the D (5 bases). Per germline, CDR1 MDHEN and CDR2 SYDVKM. V gave up 3 bases and J gave up 2 bases, with 17 bases separating them. The length of the CDR3 is 16 residues. The CDR3 protein is CASSLGPRARAYEQYF. CDR3 DNA: TGTGCCAGCAGTTTGGGCCCCAGGGCCAGGGCCTACGAGCAGTACTTC.

This clonotype was seen ten or more times. V gene TRBV7-2 combines with J gene TRBJ2-7, with a tentative D call TRBD1 (6 bases). Trimming cost V 4 bases and J 2 bases, with 12 bases left between them. This CDR3 region has 14 residues. Germline loops: CDR1 SGHTA, CDR2 FQGNSA. The CDR3 spells CASSSFRGPYEQYF. The CDR3 DNA reads as TGTGCCAGCAGCTCCTTCAGGGGTCCCTACGAGCAGTACTTC. The variable domain in full, with the rest retrieved from reference TRBV7-2 and TRBJ2-7, is GAGVSQSPSNKVTEKGKDVELRCDPISGHTALYWYRQSLGQGLEFLIYFQGNSAPDKSGLPSDRFSAERTGGSVSTLTIQRTQQEDSAVYLCASSSFRGPYEQYFGPGTRLTVT.

This clonotype was observed a few times. The V and J genes are TRBV29-1 and TRBJ1-6; 7 positions match TRBD1. The CDR3 covers 14 residues. The V and J ends lost 4 bases and 8 bases, in that order; junction bases with no gene match: 8. Germline values: CDR1 SQVTM, CDR2 ANQGSEA. CDR3 in amino acids: CSVAPDRADSPLHF. CDR3 coding DNA: TGCAGCGTTGCACCAGACAGGGCCGATTCACCCCTCCACTTT. The variable domain in full, with the rest retrieved from reference TRBV29-1 and TRBJ1-6, is SAVISQKPSRDICQRGTSLTIQCQVDSQVTMMFWYRQQPGQSLTLIATANQGSEATYESGFVIDKFPISRPNLTFSTLTVSNMSPEDSSIYLCSVAPDRADSPLHFGNGTRLTVT.

This chain joins TRBV19 and TRBJ1-6; a possible D gene is TRBD1 (5 bases). Germline V CDR1 and CDR2: LNHDA, SQIVND (reference sequence). The CDR3 runs 14 residues. V was clipped by 5 bases and J by 6 bases, with 11 bases between them. In nucleotides, the CDR3 is TGTGCCAGTAGTGCCCGGGACGGTAATTCACCCCTCCACTTT. This translates into CASSARDGNSPLHF.

This clonotype was found many times. This chain connects TRBV15 to TRBJ2-7, with TRBD2 as a possible D gene (7 bases). The CDR3 contains 16 residues. Trimming took 1 base from V and 2 from J, leaving 15 bases between them. Germline CDR1 LNHNV, CDR2 YYDKDF (reference sequence). CDR3: CATSRGTSGGTYEQYF. DNA of the CDR3: TGTGCCACCAGCAGAGGCACCTCGGGGGGCACCTACGAGCAGTACTTC.

This clonotype was counted between two and nine times. CDR3 nucleotides: TGCAGTGCTTATTGGACTAGCGGCTCCTACGAGCAGTACTTC. Translating it yields CSAYWTSGSYEQYF. The rearrangement links TRBV20-1 to TRBJ2-7; 10 nucleotides match TRBD2. V lost 5 bases and J lost 0; bases outside the gene matches: 4. CDR1 DFQATT and CDR2 SNEGSKA come from the germline V gene (reference sequence). The CDR3 covers 14 residues.

The J gene is TRBJ1-1, the V gene TRBV5-6; maybe TRBD1 (5 bases). Per the germline V gene, CDR1 is SGHDT and CDR2 is YYEEEE. The CDR3 totals 13 residues. V lost 1 base, J lost 7 bases, and 11 bases lay in between. CDR3 nucleotide sequence: TGTGCCAGCAGCTTGCGGGACGGCCTTGAAGCTTTCTTT. Translating gives CASSLRDGLEAFF.

The rearrangement links TRBV9 to TRBJ1-4; unclear D gene. The CDR3 sequence is 14 residues long. Germline V gene data show CDR1 as SGDLS and CDR2 as YYNGEE. The germline V and J ends were trimmed by 4 bases and 3 bases, with 10 bases remaining between them. Written as DNA, the CDR3 is TGTGCCAGCAGCATCCCCGGGCCTAATGAAAAACTGTTTTTT. Encoded protein: CASSIPGPNEKLFF.

This clonotype came up a few times. The chain joins TRBV20-1 to TRBJ2-7; D is possibly TRBD1 (6 bases). The CDR3 contains 16 residues. The germline gives CDR1 DFQATT, CDR2 SNEGSKA (reference sequence). V was cut by 0 bases and J by 1 base, with 16 bases left in between. CDR3 loop: CSARDEGGVGSYEQYF. Here the CDR3 DNA reads TGCAGTGCTAGAGATGAAGGGGGAGTGGGTTCCTACGAGCAGTACTTC.

As for this clonotype: This may be a read error: a much more frequent sequence differs by one nucleotide. The chain links TRBV9 to TRBJ1-2; TRBD1 aligns across 7 bases. The germline CDR1 and CDR2 sequences are SGDLS and YYNGEE. CDR3 length equals 15 residues. CDR3 DNA sequence: TGTGCCAGCAGCGTCGGGACAGCCTCCAACTATGGCTACGCCTTC. Residues: CASSVGTASNYGYAF.

The CDR3, as DNA: TGTGCCAGCAGCTTTATCTCGACTAGCGGGAGTCTAGGTGGCGAGCAGTACTTC. Protein: CASSFISTSGSLGGEQYF. The chain uses TRBV7-9 and TRBJ2-7, with 12 bases identical to TRBD2. Germline values: CDR1 SEHNR, CDR2 FQNEAQ (reference sequence). V shed 3 bases, J shed 6 bases, and the junction held 15 bases outside the gene matches. The length of the CDR3 is 18 residues.

The chain recombines TRBV29-1 with TRBJ2-1; 7 bases map to TRBD2. The CDR3 covers 13 residues. Germline CDR1 and CDR2: SQVTM and ANQGSEA. After removal of 5 bases from V and 4 bases from J, the junction contained 5 bases not matched to a gene. For the CDR3, the DNA is TGCAGCGTTACGGGACTACATTACAATGAGCAGTTCTTC. Protein: CSVTGLHYNEQFF.

This clonotype showed up just once. Because the CDR3 is missing its conserved closing phenylalanine or tryptophan, this is likely a read error. The chain couples TRBV6-2 or TRBV6-3 to TRBJ2-3; maybe TRBD2 (5 bases). V was clipped by 8 bases and J by 0 bases, with 12 bases between them. The CDR3 has 14 amino acids. Germline V lookup: CDR1 MNHEY, CDR2 SVGEGT. CDR3 coding DNA: TGTGCCAGCTCGGAGCGGACTAGCACAGATACGCAGTATTCT. As protein: CASSERTSTDTQYS.

This clonotype showed up many times. The chain employs TRBV7-9 and TRBJ2-1, with 8 bases fitting TRBD2. Looked up from germline, CDR1 is SEHNR and CDR2 is FQNEAQ (reference sequence). V lost 2 bases and J lost 5; bases outside the gene matches: 5. The CDR3 runs 15 residues. CDR3 sequence: CASSLKELADNEQFF. CDR3 nucleotides: TGTGCCAGCAGCTTAAAAGAACTAGCGGACAATGAGCAGTTCTTC.

This clonotype occurred many times. The chain recombines TRBV11-2 with TRBJ2-5, with D unresolved. The germline gives CDR1 SGHAT, CDR2 FQNNGV. This CDR3 is built from 15 residues. The germline V and J ends were trimmed by 5 bases and 4 bases, with 17 bases remaining between them. The CDR3 loop reads CASSLSARVGETQYF. The CDR3 DNA is TGTGCCAGCAGCCTGTCGGCAAGAGTGGGAGAGACCCAGTACTTC.

The sample holds a few counts of this clonotype. The chain uses TRBV5-1 and TRBJ2-5; the D gene could be TRBD1 or TRBD2 (5 bases each). Germline V CDR1 and CDR2: SGHRS, YFSETQ. CDR3 length: 15 residues. The V and J ends lost 4 bases and 4 bases respectively, with 17 bases between them. In DNA form, the CDR3 reads TGCGCCAGCAGCCAACCGGGGCCCTCGGGAGAGACCCAGTACTTC. Its protein is CASSQPGPSGETQYF. Based on the CDR3 plus reference TRBV5-1 and TRBJ2-5, the full variable domain is KAGVTQTPRYLIKTRGQQVTLSCSPISGHRSVSWYQQTPGQGLQFLFEYFSETQRNKGNFPGRFSGRQFSNSRSEMNVSTLELGDSALYLCASSQPGPSGETQYFGPGTRLLVL.

The CDR3 here is CASSPGLAGVSAEQYF. CDR3 bases: TGTGCCAGCAGCCCGGGACTAGCGGGAGTCTCGGCCGAGCAGTACTTC. The chain is built from TRBV3-1 and TRBJ2-7; 14 bases line up with TRBD2. Trimming removed 4 bases from V and 6 bases from J; junction bases left unmatched: 8. Germline V gene sequence: CDR1 LGHDT, CDR2 YNNKEL (reference sequence). CDR3 length: 16 residues.

This clonotype was seen many times. V gene TRBV18 combines with J gene TRBJ2-7; D remains ambiguous. The CDR3 covers 12 residues. Looked up from germline, CDR1 is KGHSH and CDR2 is LQKENI. Deletions cut 3 bases from V and 5 bases from J, with 8 bases between. The CDR3 protein is CASSPSVDEQYF. The DNA of the CDR3 is TGTGCCAGCTCACCGAGCGTAGACGAGCAGTACTTC.

The rearrangement uses TRBV18 and TRBJ2-7; D gene unclear. Germline V gene lookup returns CDR1 KGHSH and CDR2 LQKENI. The CDR3 length is 14 residues. V gave up 8 bases and J gave up 0 bases, with 14 bases separating them. The CDR3 nucleotides are TGTGCCAGCCCACTCGAAGGTTTCTCCTACGAGCAGTACTTC. This gives the protein CASPLEGFSYEQYF.

The chain combines TRBV19 with TRBJ1-4; 7 nucleotides line up with TRBD1. The junction had 3 bases not matched to a gene; V was cut back by 8 bases and J by 0 bases. The germline V gene has CDR1 LNHDA and CDR2 SQIVND (reference sequence). The CDR3 covers 14 residues. The CDR3 protein is CASWTGATNEKLFF. The CDR3, as DNA: TGTGCCAGTTGGACAGGTGCAACTAATGAAAAACTGTTTTTT.

The chain combines TRBV5-1 with TRBJ2-2, with 7 nucleotides matching TRBD2. Germline CDR1 and CDR2: SGHRS and YFSETQ. CDR3 length equals 20 residues. Trimming at V came to 1 base and at J to 0 bases, leaving 15 bases not matched to a gene. Here the CDR3 reads CASSLRLGSGRLANTGELFF. The CDR3 region has the DNA TGCGCCAGCAGCTTGAGGCTAGGTAGCGGGCGGCTCGCGAACACCGGGGAGCTGTTTTTT.

The rearrangement uses TRBV27 and TRBJ1-1; 7 nucleotides agree with TRBD1. V lost 3 bases to trimming and J lost 1 base; unmatched junction nucleotides: 2. Germline V gene sequence: CDR1 MNHEY, CDR2 SMNVEV (reference sequence). The CDR3 is 14 amino acids. The CDR3 DNA is TGTGCCAGCAGTTTCCGACAGGGGAACACTGAAGCTTTCTTT. It is translated as CASSFRQGNTEAFF.

J is TRBJ2-1 and V is TRBV19; 11 bases fit TRBD2. The germline V gene has CDR1 LNHDA and CDR2 SQIVND (reference sequence). This CDR3 has 14 amino acids. J lost 6 bases, V lost 5 bases, and 3 bases had no gene match. The CDR3 reads CASSVGLAVNEQFF. In nucleotides, the CDR3 is TGTGCCAGTAGTGTGGGACTAGCGGTCAATGAGCAGTTCTTC.

The chain couples TRBV24-1 to TRBJ2-5; 11 positions match TRBD1. The V gene's germline CDR1 is KGHDR and CDR2 SFDVKD. V shed 1 base, J shed 3 bases, and the junction held 6 bases outside the gene matches. This CDR3 region has 17 residues. The CDR3 DNA is TGTGCCACCAGTGATTTAGCCCGGGACAGGGGGAAAGAGACCCAGTACTTC. It codes for CATSDLARDRGKETQYF.

This clonotype has just a few counts. This chain uses TRBV20-1 with TRBJ2-3, with a possible D match to TRBD2 (6 bases). CDR3 length: 12 amino acids. Germline V gene sequence: CDR1 DFQATT, CDR2 SNEGSKA (reference sequence). CDR3 residues: CRGGASTDTQYF. The CDR3 nucleotides are TGCAGGGGCGGGGCTAGCACAGATACGCAGTATTTT.

This clonotype has ten or more counts. The CDR3 loop reads CASSLNGGGRQPQHF. For the CDR3, the DNA is TGTGCCAGCAGTTTAAATGGGGGGGGCCGCCAGCCCCAGCATTTT. The chain has TRBV12-3 or TRBV12-4 and TRBJ1-5, with a possible D match to TRBD1 (6 bases). This CDR3 spans 15 amino acids. With 2 bases removed from V and 7 bases from J, the gap between germline ends came to 15 bases.